This TCR beta chain was identified during a study of T cell changes during pregnancy in multiple sclerosis. The table came from immunoSEQ multiplex PCR; TCRdb's copy has only in-frame clones and leaves some out. The sample comprises around 60,000 clones, around 92% of which are singletons, and around 2.8% rests with the top ten. Trimming stripped 10 bases from V and 3 bases from J, with 8 bases between. CDR1 is MDHEN and CDR2 is SYDVKM in the germline V gene. The CDR3 consists of 11 residues. The receptor comes from a female donor in good health, enrolled as a control in a pregnancy study. The chain employs TRBV28 and TRBJ2-3; a possible D gene is TRBD1 (6 bases). The material was peripheral blood, obtained in the second trimester of pregnancy. As DNA, the CDR3 is TGTGCCATACAGGGAACAGATACGCAGTATTTT. Its translation is CAIQGTDTQYF.